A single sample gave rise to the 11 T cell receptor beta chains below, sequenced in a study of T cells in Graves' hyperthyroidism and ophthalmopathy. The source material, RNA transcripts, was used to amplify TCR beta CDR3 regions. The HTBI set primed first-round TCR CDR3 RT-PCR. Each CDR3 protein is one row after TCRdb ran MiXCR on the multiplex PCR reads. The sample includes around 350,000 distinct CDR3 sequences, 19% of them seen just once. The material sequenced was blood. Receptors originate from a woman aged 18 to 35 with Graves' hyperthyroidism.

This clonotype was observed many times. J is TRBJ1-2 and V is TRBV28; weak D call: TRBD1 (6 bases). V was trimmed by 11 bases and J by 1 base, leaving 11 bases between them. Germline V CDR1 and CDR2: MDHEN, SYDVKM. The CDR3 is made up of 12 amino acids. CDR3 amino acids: CAGGGFNYGYTF. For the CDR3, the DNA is TGTGCCGGAGGGGGATTTAACTATGGCTACACCTTC.

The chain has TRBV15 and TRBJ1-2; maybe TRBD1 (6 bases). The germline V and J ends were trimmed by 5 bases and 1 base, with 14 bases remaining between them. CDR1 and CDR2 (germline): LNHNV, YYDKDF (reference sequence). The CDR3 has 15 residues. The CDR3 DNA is TGTGCCACCAGCGGCGGGACACTGGATAACTATGGCTACACCTTC. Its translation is CATSGGTLDNYGYTF.

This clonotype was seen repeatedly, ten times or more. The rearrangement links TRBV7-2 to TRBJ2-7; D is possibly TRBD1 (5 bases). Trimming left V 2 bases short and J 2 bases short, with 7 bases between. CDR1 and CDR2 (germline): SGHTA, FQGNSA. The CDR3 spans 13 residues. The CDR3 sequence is CASSLPQAYEQYF. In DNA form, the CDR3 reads TGTGCCAGCAGCTTACCACAGGCCTACGAGCAGTACTTC.

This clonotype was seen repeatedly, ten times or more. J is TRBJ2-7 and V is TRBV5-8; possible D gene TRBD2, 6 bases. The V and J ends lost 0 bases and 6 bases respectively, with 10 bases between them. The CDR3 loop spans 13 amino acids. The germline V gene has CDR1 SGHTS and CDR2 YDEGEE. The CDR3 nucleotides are TGTGCCAGCAGCTTGGTGACTAGAGGCGAGCAGTACTTC. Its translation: CASSLVTRGEQYF.

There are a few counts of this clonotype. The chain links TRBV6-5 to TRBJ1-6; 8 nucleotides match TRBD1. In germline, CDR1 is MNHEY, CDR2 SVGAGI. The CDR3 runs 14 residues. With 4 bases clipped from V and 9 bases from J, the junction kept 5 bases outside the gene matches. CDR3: CASSLGTGRSPLHF. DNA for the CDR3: TGTGCCAGCAGTTTGGGGACAGGTCGTTCACCCCTCCACTTT.

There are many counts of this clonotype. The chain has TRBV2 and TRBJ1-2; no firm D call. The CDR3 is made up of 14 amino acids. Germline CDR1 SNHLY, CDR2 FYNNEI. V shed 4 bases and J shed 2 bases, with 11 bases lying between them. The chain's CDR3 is CASSVVVTNYGYTF. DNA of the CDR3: TGTGCCAGCAGTGTGGTAGTAACCAACTATGGCTACACCTTC.

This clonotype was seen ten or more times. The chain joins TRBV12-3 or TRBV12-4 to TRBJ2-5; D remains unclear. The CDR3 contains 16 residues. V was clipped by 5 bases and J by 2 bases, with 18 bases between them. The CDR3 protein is CASSGRGWADQETQYF. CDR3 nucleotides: TGTGCCAGCAGTGGCCGTGGGTGGGCTGATCAAGAGACCCAGTACTTC.

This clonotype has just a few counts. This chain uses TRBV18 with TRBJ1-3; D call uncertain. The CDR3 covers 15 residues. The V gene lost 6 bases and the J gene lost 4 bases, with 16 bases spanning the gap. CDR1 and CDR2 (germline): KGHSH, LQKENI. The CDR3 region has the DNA TGTGCCAGCTCGGGAGGATTAACCCCGGGAAACACCATATATTTT. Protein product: CASSGGLTPGNTIYF.

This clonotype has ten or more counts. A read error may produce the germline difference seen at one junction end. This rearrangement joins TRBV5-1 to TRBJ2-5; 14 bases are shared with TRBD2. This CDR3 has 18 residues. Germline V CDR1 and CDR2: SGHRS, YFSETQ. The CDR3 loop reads CASSGHPGLAGDQETQYF. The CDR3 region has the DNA TGCGCCAGCAGCGGCCACCCGGGACTAGCGGGGGACCAGGAGACCCAGTACTTC.

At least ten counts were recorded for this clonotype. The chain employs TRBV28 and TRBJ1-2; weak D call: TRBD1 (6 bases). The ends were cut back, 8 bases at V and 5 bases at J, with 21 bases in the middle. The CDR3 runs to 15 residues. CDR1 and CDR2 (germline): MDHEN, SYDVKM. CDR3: CASVPADSYPYGYTF. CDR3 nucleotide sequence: TGTGCCAGCGTTCCGGCGGACAGCTACCCGTATGGCTACACCTTC.

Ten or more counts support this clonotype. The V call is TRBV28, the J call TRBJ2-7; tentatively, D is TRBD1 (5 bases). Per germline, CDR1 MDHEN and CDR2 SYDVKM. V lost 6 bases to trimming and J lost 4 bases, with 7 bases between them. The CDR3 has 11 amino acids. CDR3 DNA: TGTGCCAGCAGCAGGGTTTACGAGCAGTACTTC. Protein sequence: CASSRVYEQYF.